The 3 T cell receptor beta chains given below trace back to one sample, sequenced in a study of blood T cell repertoires in COVID-19. Data came from immunoSEQ multiplex PCR; TCRdb stores just in-frame clones and leaves some out. The sample holds some 76,000 clones, approximately 85% seen once. The sample taken for sequencing was peripheral blood. These receptor sequences come from a human donor in a cohort sampled during active COVID-19.

J is TRBJ2-3 and V is TRBV7-9; TRBD2 aligns across 11 bases. CDR3 length: 16 amino acids. V lost 0 bases to trimming and J lost 1 base; unmatched junction nucleotides: 0. Germline V gene data show CDR1 as SEHNR and CDR2 as FQNEAQ (reference sequence). The CDR3 protein is CASSLATSGGTDTQYF. The CDR3 bases are TGTGCCAGCAGCTTAGCGACTAGCGGGGGCACAGATACGCAGTATTTT.

This chain uses TRBV21-1 with TRBJ2-1; the table's D gene call, TRBD2, was not cross checked with the DNA. TRBV21-1 is assigned pseudogene status. This CDR3 is built from 14 residues. The DNA of the CDR3 is TGTGCCAGCAGCAGCGTACCCTCCTACAATGAGCAGTTCTTC. It specifies CASSSVPSYNEQFF.

V and J are TRBV28 and TRBJ1-2, with D uncertain. Germline V gene data show CDR1 as MDHEN and CDR2 as SYDVKM. The CDR3 runs 14 residues. The germline V and J ends were trimmed by 5 bases and 3 bases, with 13 bases remaining between them. The CDR3 bases are TGTGCCAGCAGTATTAGAGCTTTTGACTATGGCTACACCTTC. Amino acids: CASSIRAFDYGYTF.